The 4 T cell receptor beta chains reported below all come from one sample, sequenced in a study of blood T cell repertoires in COVID-19. TCRdb's table, derived via immunoSEQ multiplex PCR, lists solely in-frame clones and lacks some. The repertoire holds fewer than 250,000 clones, with 83% as singletons. Material: peripheral blood. Receptor source: a woman between 35 and 50 years old with active or convalescent COVID-19.

The chain carries TRBV7-2 and TRBJ1-1, with a tentative D call TRBD1 (6 bases). Germline CDR1 SGHTA, CDR2 FQGNSA. The CDR3 contains 13 residues. V was trimmed by 6 bases and J by 1 base, leaving 9 bases between them. CDR3 DNA: TGTGCCAGCAGTTGGGGGCGGAACACTGAAGCTTTCTTT. Its translation: CASSWGRNTEAFF.

The chain carries TRBV9 and TRBJ1-2; D is unclear. The germline V gene has CDR1 SGDLS and CDR2 YYNGEE. The V gene lost 1 base and the J gene lost 2 bases, with 12 bases spanning the gap. This CDR3 region has 15 residues. CDR3 nucleotides: TGTGCCAGCAGCGTAAGTAGCAGAAACAACTATGGCTACACCTTC. Encoded protein: CASSVSSRNNYGYTF.

The chain joins TRBV19 to TRBJ2-7, with 7 positions matching TRBD1. V was pared by 9 bases and J by 3 bases, with 5 bases of the junction left unmatched. The germline gives CDR1 LNHDA, CDR2 SQIVND (reference sequence). The CDR3 loop spans 12 amino acids. The CDR3 bases are TGTGCCAGCCGGGACAGCCTCTACGAGCAGTACTTC. Translated: CASRDSLYEQYF.

This rearrangement joins TRBV30 to TRBJ1-6; 10 bases agree with TRBD1. V lost 1 base to trimming and J lost 6 bases; unmatched junction nucleotides: 6. This CDR3 is 16 amino acids long. The V gene's germline CDR1 is GTSNPN and CDR2 SVGIG (reference sequence). CDR3 bases: TGTGCCTGGAGTGCGCAGGGACAGGGGCTTAATTCACCCCTCCACTTT. Translated, it gives CAWSAQGQGLNSPLHF.